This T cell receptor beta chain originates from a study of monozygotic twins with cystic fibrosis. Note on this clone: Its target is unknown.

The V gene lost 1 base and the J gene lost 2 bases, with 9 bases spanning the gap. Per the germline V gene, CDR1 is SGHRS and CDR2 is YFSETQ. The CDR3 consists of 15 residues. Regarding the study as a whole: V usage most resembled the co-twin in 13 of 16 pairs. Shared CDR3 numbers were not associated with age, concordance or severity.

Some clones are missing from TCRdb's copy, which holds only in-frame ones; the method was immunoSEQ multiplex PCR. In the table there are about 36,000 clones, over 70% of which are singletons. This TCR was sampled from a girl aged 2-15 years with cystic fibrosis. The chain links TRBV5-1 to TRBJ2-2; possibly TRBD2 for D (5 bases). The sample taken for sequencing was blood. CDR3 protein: CASSLLSGNTGELFF. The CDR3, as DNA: TGCGCCAGCAGCTTGTTAAGCGGAAACACCGGGGAGCTGTTTTTT.